This T cell receptor (beta chain) was identified in a study of graft-versus-host responses after intestinal transplantation. About this clone: Its target is unknown.

Trimming cost V 7 bases and J 1 base, with 13 bases left between them. Germline V gives CDR1 LNHDA, CDR2 SQIVND (reference sequence). The CDR3 has 15 amino acids. Only in-frame clones appear in the TCRdb table, and some are missing; sequencing was by immunoSEQ multiplex PCR. This table holds about 100,000 clones, over 80% found once. This clonotype was obtained from a human donor who was the organ donor for an intestinal transplant. The rearrangement uses TRBV19 and TRBJ2-2; maybe TRBD1 (5 bases). Here the sequenced sample was unstimulated CD4+ T cells sorted from spleen or lymph node cells, taken before transplant. In DNA form, the CDR3 reads TGTGCCAGTACCCTCGACAGATTGAACACCGGGGAGCTGTTTTTT. Protein sequence: CASTLDRLNTGELFF.